The 27 T cell receptor beta chains below were found in one sample sequenced in a study of cytotoxic CD8 clonotypes in ibrutinib-treated CLL. The method was immunoSEQ multiplex PCR; TCRdb's version includes in-frame clones alone and lacks a portion of them. There are about 160,000 clones in the sample; about 80% occur only once, and approximately 2% lies in the top ten. Sequenced here: PBMCs, sampled after 12 months of ibrutinib treatment. Receptors were obtained from a human donor with chronic lymphocytic leukemia.

This chain connects TRBV28 to TRBJ2-5; 8 bases are shared with TRBD1. Germline CDR1 is MDHEN and CDR2 is SYDVKM. The V gene end was trimmed by 3 bases and the J gene end by 5 bases; junction bases not matched to a gene: 14. The CDR3 is 17 amino acids. The CDR3 DNA sequence: TGTGCCAGCAGTTTGCCCAGGGGGCTCGCGGGATCGGAGACCCAGTACTTC. Protein: CASSLPRGLAGSETQYF.

J is TRBJ1-1 and V is TRBV18, with 8 bases fitting TRBD1. Per the germline V gene, CDR1 is KGHSH and CDR2 is LQKENI. This CDR3 spans 13 amino acids. V lost 10 bases, J lost 0 bases, and 4 bases stayed unmatched. The CDR3 region is CATSGGLNTEAFF. CDR3 sequence (DNA): TGTGCCACATCAGGGGGCCTGAACACTGAAGCTTTCTTT.

The chain uses TRBV28 and TRBJ1-6; D gene ambiguous. V was cut by 2 bases and J by 15 bases, with 8 bases left in between. Germline-derived CDR1 and CDR2 are MDHEN and SYDVKM. This CDR3 spans 11 amino acids. The CDR3 DNA reads TGTGCCAGCAGTTTAACAAATATCCTCCACTTT. Protein sequence: CASSLTNILHF.

The V call is TRBV28, the J call TRBJ2-2, with 7 bases aligning to TRBD2. CDR1 and CDR2 (germline): MDHEN, SYDVKM. This CDR3 comprises 15 residues. The J segment lost 5 bases and the V segment lost 6 bases, leaving 9 bases of the junction unmatched. CDR3 in DNA: TGTGCCAGCAGCACGGCGGGAGTATCAACCGGGGAGCTGTTTTTT. Amino acids: CASSTAGVSTGELFF.

The J gene is TRBJ2-5, the V gene TRBV7-3; no reliable D call. V was trimmed by 2 bases and J by 3 bases, leaving 7 bases between them. Germline V gives CDR1 SGHTA, CDR2 FQGTGA. There are 13 residues in the CDR3. CDR3 residues: CASSLSREETQYF. The CDR3 region has the DNA TGTGCCAGCAGCTTATCTAGAGAAGAGACCCAGTACTTC.

This clone was observed a handful of times. This sequence joins TRBV28 and TRBJ2-7; tentatively, D is TRBD1 (5 bases). The CDR3 sequence is 18 residues long. With 3 bases removed from V and 0 bases from J, the gap between germline ends came to 21 bases. Germline-derived CDR1 and CDR2 are MDHEN and SYDVKM. The CDR3 bases are TGTGCCAGCAGTTTGGGGAAGGGCAAAAGGGGCAGCTCCTACGAGCAGTACTTC. This codes for CASSLGKGKRGSSYEQYF.

The V gene is TRBV6-6, the J gene TRBJ2-3; 7 bases are shared with TRBD2. V shed 8 bases and J 2 bases; nucleotides not matched to a gene: 10. This CDR3 spans 15 amino acids. Germline lookup yields CDR1 MNHNY and CDR2 SVGAGI (reference sequence). The CDR3 reads CASLSGAGDTDTQYF. CDR3 DNA: TGTGCCAGCCTGTCCGGCGCGGGAGACACAGATACGCAGTATTTT.

The rearrangement links TRBV28 to TRBJ2-5; D gene unclear. The CDR3 totals 17 residues. Looked up from germline, CDR1 is MDHEN and CDR2 is SYDVKM. The ends were cut back, 1 base at V and 5 bases at J, with 20 bases in the middle. The CDR3 region has the DNA TGTGCCAGCAGTTTATCTGCGAAGCGAATGGGCCAGGAGACCCAGTACTTC. This gives the protein CASSLSAKRMGQETQYF.

The V gene is TRBV20-1, the J gene TRBJ1-1; no reliable D call. Trimming removed 3 bases at V and 2 bases at J, with 4 bases between. The CDR3 runs 11 residues. CDR1 is DFQATT, CDR2 SNEGSKA, per germline (reference sequence). CDR3 bases: TGCAGTGCTAGGAGAAACACTGAAGCTTTCTTT. It codes for CSARRNTEAFF.

The genes are TRBV9 and TRBJ2-7, with a possible D match to TRBD2 (5 bases). This CDR3 is 15 amino acids long. Germline values: CDR1 SGDLS, CDR2 YYNGEE. Trimming removed 0 bases from V and 5 bases from J, with 15 bases in between. The CDR3 DNA reads TGTGCCAGCAGCGTAGGTCGGGGATCGGTCGACGAGCAGTACTTC. Its protein product is CASSVGRGSVDEQYF. Variable domain in full (rest from reference TRBV9 and TRBJ2-7): DSGVTQTPKHLITATGQRVTLRCSPRSGDLSVYWYQQSLDQGLQFLIQYYNGEERAKGNILERFSAQQFPDLHSELNLSSLELGDSALYFCASSVGRGSVDEQYFGPGTRLTVT.

This clone was seen a few times. The J gene is TRBJ2-5, the V gene TRBV5-1; D might be TRBD1 (6 bases). V was pared by 0 bases and J by 0 bases, with 21 bases between. From germline, CDR1 is SGHRS and CDR2 YFSETQ. CDR3 size: 19 residues. CDR3 nucleotides: TGCGCCAGCAGCTTGGTAGGGGAGCTGGGACACGCAGACCAAGAGACCCAGTACTTC. Protein product: CASSLVGELGHADQETQYF.

The table lists this clone with a few counts. V and J are TRBV5-4 and TRBJ1-4; 7 bases agree with TRBD1. This CDR3 has 17 residues. J was trimmed by 0 bases and V by 5 bases; bases with no gene match: 10. Germline-derived CDR1 and CDR2 are SGHNT and YYREEE (reference sequence). As DNA, the CDR3 is TGTGCCAGCAGTAAAGGGAAAGGGGGCACAACTAATGAAAAACTGTTTTTT. Residues: CASSKGKGGTTNEKLFF.

This sequence joins TRBV5-4 and TRBJ2-4; perhaps D is TRBD1 or TRBD2 (5 bases each). The ends were cut back, 0 bases at V and 0 bases at J, with 7 bases in the middle. The CDR3 spans 15 residues. From germline, CDR1 is SGHNT and CDR2 YYREEE (reference sequence). The chain's CDR3 is CASSLEGTAKNIQYF. In DNA, the CDR3 is TGTGCCAGCAGCTTGGAAGGGACAGCCAAAAACATTCAGTACTTC.

The chain couples TRBV5-1 to TRBJ2-3, with 8 bases fitting TRBD2. Germline-derived CDR1 and CDR2 are SGHRS and YFSETQ. The CDR3 sequence is 13 residues long. With 4 bases clipped from V and 6 bases from J, the junction kept 4 bases outside the gene matches. CDR3 protein: CASSPGGKDTQYF. CDR3 DNA: TGCGCCAGCAGCCCGGGGGGGAAGGATACGCAGTATTTT.

This clone was seen more than once but under ten times. V is TRBV4-1 and J is TRBJ1-2; 8 nucleotides agree with TRBD1. Germline-derived CDR1 and CDR2 are MGHRA and YSYEKL. The CDR3 length is 17 residues. V lost 1 base to trimming and J lost 1 base; unmatched junction nucleotides: 8. This chain's CDR3 is CASSQAFMDRVNYGYTF. CDR3 bases: TGCGCCAGCAGCCAAGCGTTTATGGACAGGGTTAACTATGGCTACACCTTC.

The chain joins TRBV2 to TRBJ1-2; D gene unclear. Germline V lookup: CDR1 SNHLY, CDR2 FYNNEI. V lost 8 bases and J lost 3, with 7 bases in between. The CDR3 sequence is 11 residues long. The CDR3 bases are TGTGCCAGCGGACTCGACTATGGCTACACCTTC. Amino acids: CASGLDYGYTF.

V is TRBV5-1 and J is TRBJ2-2; TRBD1 matches 8 bases. Germline-derived CDR1 and CDR2 are SGHRS and YFSETQ. Trimming at V came to 6 bases and at J to 4 bases, leaving 14 bases not matched to a gene. The CDR3 covers 17 residues. CDR3 loop: CASKKQGHTGGTGELFF. DNA for the CDR3: TGCGCCAGCAAGAAACAGGGCCACACAGGGGGCACCGGGGAGCTGTTTTTT. Full variable domain (missing parts from reference TRBV5-1 and TRBJ2-2): KAGVTQTPRYLIKTRGQQVTLSCSPISGHRSVSWYQQTPGQGLQFLFEYFSETQRNKGNFPGRFSGRQFSNSRSEMNVSTLELGDSALYLCASKKQGHTGGTGELFFGEGSRLTVL.

This clone has only a few counts. This rearrangement joins TRBV5-1 to TRBJ2-1; D may be TRBD2 (5 bases). Germline CDR1 is SGHRS and CDR2 is YFSETQ. The CDR3 is 14 residues long. V dropped 0 bases and J dropped 9 bases, with 13 bases sitting between them. The chain's CDR3 is CASSLGRGYGEQFF. The DNA for the CDR3 is TGCGCCAGCAGCTTGGGTCGGGGTTACGGTGAGCAGTTCTTC. The variable domain in full, completed from reference TRBV5-1 and TRBJ2-1, reads KAGVTQTPRYLIKTRGQQVTLSCSPISGHRSVSWYQQTPGQGLQFLFEYFSETQRNKGNFPGRFSGRQFSNSRSEMNVSTLELGDSALYLCASSLGRGYGEQFFGPGTRLTVL.

The V and J genes are TRBV19 and TRBJ1-2; D is undetermined. The CDR3 extends over 14 amino acids. The germline V gene encodes CDR1 LNHDA and CDR2 SQIVND (reference sequence). Trimming stripped 4 bases from V and 7 bases from J, with 16 bases between. The CDR3 DNA follows: TGTGCCAGTAGTACCGCCTCCCACTATCGTGGCTACACCTTC. It specifies CASSTASHYRGYTF.

This chain links TRBV7-6 with TRBJ2-2; D might be TRBD2 (5 bases). The CDR3 extends over 16 amino acids. Per the germline V gene, CDR1 is SGHVS and CDR2 is FNYEAQ. Trimming pared 4 bases from V and 4 bases from J, leaving 16 bases between. As DNA, the CDR3 is TGTGCCAGCAGCTCCAGGTCTAACGCGGGCACCGGGGAGCTGTTTTTT. This gives the protein CASSSRSNAGTGELFF.

V and J are TRBV6-1 and TRBJ1-4; 7 bases are shared with TRBD1. The V gene's germline CDR1 is MNHNS and CDR2 SASEGT. This CDR3 is built from 14 residues. V trimming: 6 bases; J trimming: 7 bases; junction bases outside the gene matches: 8. As DNA, the CDR3 is TGTGCCAGCAGCGCGACAGGGCCGGGTGAAAAACTGTTTTTT. Residues: CASSATGPGEKLFF.

Here the CDR3 DNA reads TGTGCCAGCAGCGTCGGGGACAGGTCGAATGAAAAACTGTTTTTT. As protein: CASSVGDRSNEKLFF. The chain couples TRBV9 to TRBJ1-4; 8 nucleotides agree with TRBD1. CDR3 length: 15 residues. Germline trimming cut 2 bases from V and 5 bases from J; bases unmatched to any gene: 5. Germline V CDR1 and CDR2: SGDLS, YYNGEE.

This clone was seen a single time. This chain connects TRBV7-2 to TRBJ1-2; 7 nucleotides agree with TRBD1. The CDR3 loop spans 15 amino acids. Germline trimming cut 8 bases from V and 10 bases from J; bases unmatched to any gene: 19. In germline, CDR1 is SGHTA, CDR2 FQGNSA. Here the CDR3 reads CASDTGVLSVEDYTF. The CDR3 DNA is TGTGCCAGCGACACAGGGGTATTAAGCGTAGAGGACTACACCTTC.

This chain connects TRBV2 to TRBJ2-2; D gene uncertain. This CDR3 is built from 14 residues. The V gene lost 3 bases and the J gene lost 6 bases, with 11 bases spanning the gap. Germline CDR1 and CDR2: SNHLY and FYNNEI. The CDR3 reads CASSDLDSAGELFF. In DNA, the CDR3 is TGTGCCAGCAGTGATCTGGATTCCGCCGGGGAGCTGTTTTTT.

The chain joins TRBV19 to TRBJ1-4; D perhaps matches TRBD1 (6 bases). The length of the CDR3 is 14 residues. CDR1 is LNHDA, CDR2 SQIVND, per germline (reference sequence). Trimming removed 9 bases at V and 5 bases at J, with 16 bases between. The CDR3 DNA is TGTGCCAGCACTGCGGGGGCGATAAATGAAAAACTGTTTTTT. Amino acids: CASTAGAINEKLFF.

This clone was found once. The V call is TRBV2, the J call TRBJ1-2, with D perhaps TRBD1 (6 bases). The germline V gene encodes CDR1 SNHLY and CDR2 FYNNEI. V lost 6 bases to trimming and J lost 4 bases, with 15 bases between them. The CDR3 is 14 residues long. CDR3 DNA sequence: TGTGCCAGCAGCCCCGGGACATCGATCTATGGCTACACCTTC. Its protein is CASSPGTSIYGYTF.

This clone was found once. This chain connects TRBV28 to TRBJ2-1, with TRBD1 identical over 7 bases. V lost 6 bases to trimming and J lost 12 bases; unmatched junction nucleotides: 5. The CDR3 has 11 amino acids. CDR1 MDHEN and CDR2 SYDVKM come from the germline V gene. CDR3: CASSPDRWQFF. CDR3 DNA sequence: TGTGCCAGCAGCCCGGACAGGTGGCAGTTCTTC.